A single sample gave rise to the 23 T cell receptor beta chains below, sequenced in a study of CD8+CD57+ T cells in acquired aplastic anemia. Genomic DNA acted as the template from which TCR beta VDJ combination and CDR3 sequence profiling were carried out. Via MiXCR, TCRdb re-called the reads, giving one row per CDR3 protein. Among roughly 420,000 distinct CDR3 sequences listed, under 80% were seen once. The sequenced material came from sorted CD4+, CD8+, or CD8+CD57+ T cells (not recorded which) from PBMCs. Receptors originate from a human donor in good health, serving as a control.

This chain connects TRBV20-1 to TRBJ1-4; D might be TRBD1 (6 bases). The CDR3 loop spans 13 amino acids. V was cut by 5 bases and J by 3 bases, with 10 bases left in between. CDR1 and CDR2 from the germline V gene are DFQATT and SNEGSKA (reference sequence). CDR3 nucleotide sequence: TGCAGTGCTGCGAGGGGGGCTAATGAAAAACTGTTTTTT. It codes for CSAARGANEKLFF.

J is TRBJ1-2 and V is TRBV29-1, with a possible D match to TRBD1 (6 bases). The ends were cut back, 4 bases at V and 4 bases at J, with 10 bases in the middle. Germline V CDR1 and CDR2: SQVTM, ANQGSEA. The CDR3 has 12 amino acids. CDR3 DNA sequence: TGCAGCGTTGGTACAGGGATCTATGGCTACACCTTC. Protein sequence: CSVGTGIYGYTF.

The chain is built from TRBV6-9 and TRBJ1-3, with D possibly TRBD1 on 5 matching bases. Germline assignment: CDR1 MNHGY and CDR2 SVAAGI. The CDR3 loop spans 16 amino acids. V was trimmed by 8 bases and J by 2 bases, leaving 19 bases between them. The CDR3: CASLPGDTGAGNTIYF. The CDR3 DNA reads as TGTGCCAGCTTGCCTGGGGATACGGGGGCTGGAAACACCATATATTTT.

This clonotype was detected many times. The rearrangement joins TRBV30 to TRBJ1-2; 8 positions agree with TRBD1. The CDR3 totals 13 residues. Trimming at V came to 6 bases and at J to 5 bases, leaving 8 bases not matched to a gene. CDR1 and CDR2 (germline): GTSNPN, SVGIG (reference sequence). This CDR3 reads CACRTGLEYGYTF. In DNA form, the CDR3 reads TGTGCCTGTAGGACAGGGTTAGAGTATGGCTACACCTTC.

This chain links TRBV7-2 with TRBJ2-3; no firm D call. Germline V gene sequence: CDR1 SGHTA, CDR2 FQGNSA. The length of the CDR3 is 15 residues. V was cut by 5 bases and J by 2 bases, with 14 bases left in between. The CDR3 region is CASSPGTSYTDTQYF. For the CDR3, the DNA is TGTGCCAGCAGCCCCGGAACCTCGTACACAGATACGCAGTATTTT.

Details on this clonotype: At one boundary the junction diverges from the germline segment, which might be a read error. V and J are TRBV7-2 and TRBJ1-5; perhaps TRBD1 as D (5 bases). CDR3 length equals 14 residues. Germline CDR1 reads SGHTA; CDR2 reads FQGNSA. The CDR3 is CASSAGASKQQQHF. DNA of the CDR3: TGTGCCAGCAGCGCCGGGGCTAGCAAGCAGCAGCAGCACTTT.

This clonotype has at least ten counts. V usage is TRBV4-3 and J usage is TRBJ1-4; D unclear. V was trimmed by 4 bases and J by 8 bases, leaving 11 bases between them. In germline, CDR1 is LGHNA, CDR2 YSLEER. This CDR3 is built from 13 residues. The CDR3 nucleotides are TGCGCCAGCAGCCTAGAGATGGGCGAAAAACTGTTTTTT. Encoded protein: CASSLEMGEKLFF.

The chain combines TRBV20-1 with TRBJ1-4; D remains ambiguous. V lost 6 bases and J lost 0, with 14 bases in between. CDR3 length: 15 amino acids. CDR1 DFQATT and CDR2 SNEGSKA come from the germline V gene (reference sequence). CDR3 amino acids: CSARSTCPTNEKLFF. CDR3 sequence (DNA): TGCAGTGCCAGGTCGACATGCCCAACTAATGAAAAACTGTTTTTT.

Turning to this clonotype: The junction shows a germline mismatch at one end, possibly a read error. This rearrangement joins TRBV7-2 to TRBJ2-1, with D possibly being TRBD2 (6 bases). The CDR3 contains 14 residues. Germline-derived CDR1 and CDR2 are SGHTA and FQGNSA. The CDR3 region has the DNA TGTGCCAGCAGCATAGCCGATATGGAGGGAGGTCAGCTCTTC. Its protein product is CASSIADMEGGQLF.

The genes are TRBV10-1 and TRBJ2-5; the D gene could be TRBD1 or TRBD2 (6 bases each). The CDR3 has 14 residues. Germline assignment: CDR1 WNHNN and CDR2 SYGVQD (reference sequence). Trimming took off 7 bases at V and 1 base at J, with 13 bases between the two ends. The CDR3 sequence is CASKRRGRQETQYF. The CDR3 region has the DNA TGCGCCAGCAAGAGACGGGGGCGCCAAGAGACCCAGTACTTC.

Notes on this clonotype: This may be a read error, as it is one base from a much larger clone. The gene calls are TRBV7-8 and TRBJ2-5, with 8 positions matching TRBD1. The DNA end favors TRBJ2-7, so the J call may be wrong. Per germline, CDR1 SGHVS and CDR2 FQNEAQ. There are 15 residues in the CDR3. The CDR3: CASGRQTGASYEQYF. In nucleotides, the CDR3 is TGTGCCAGCGGCCGACAGACAGGGGCCTCCTACGAGCAGTACTTC.

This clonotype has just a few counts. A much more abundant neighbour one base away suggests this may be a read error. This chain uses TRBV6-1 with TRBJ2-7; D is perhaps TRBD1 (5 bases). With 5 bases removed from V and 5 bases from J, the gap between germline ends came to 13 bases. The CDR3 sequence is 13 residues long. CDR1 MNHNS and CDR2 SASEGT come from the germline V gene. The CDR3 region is CASSSDRNHEQYF. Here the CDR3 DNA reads TGTGCCAGCAGTAGTGACAGAAACCACGAGCAGTACTTC.

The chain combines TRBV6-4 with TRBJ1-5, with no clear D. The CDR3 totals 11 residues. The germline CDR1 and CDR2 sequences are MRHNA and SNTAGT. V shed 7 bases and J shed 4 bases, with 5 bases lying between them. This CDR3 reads CASTMNQPQHF. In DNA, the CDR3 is TGTGCCAGCACAATGAATCAGCCCCAGCATTTT.

The CDR3 nucleotides read TGTGCTGTGTTCTCAGGGGGGAGAATCATGAACACTGAAGCTTTCTTT. It codes for CAVFSGGRIMNTEAFF. J is TRBJ1-1 and V is TRBV12-5, with 7 bases that match TRBD1. Germline loops: CDR1 LGHNT, CDR2 FRNRAP. V shed 11 bases and J 0 bases; nucleotides not matched to a gene: 15. The CDR3 sequence is 16 residues long. The variable domain in full, with the rest retrieved from reference TRBV12-5 and TRBJ1-1, is DARVTQTPRHKVTEMGQEVTMRCQPILGHNTVFWYRQTMMQGLELLAYFRNRAPLDDSGMPKDRFSAEMPDATLATLKIQPSEPRDSAVYFCAVFSGGRIMNTEAFFGQGTRLTVV.

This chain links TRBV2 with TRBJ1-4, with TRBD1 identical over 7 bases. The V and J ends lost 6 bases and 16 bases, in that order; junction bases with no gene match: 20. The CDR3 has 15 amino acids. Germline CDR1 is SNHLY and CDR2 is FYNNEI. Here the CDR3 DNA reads TGTGCCAGCAGCGTAGGACAGGCAGCTGTGGAAAACTGGTTTTTT. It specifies CASSVGQAAVENWFF.

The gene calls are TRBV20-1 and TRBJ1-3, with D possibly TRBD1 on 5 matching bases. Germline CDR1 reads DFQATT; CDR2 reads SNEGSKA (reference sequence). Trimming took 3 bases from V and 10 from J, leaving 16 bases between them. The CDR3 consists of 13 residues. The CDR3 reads CSARLSGEGTIYF. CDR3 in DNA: TGCAGTGCTAGGTTATCGGGGGAAGGGACCATATATTTT.

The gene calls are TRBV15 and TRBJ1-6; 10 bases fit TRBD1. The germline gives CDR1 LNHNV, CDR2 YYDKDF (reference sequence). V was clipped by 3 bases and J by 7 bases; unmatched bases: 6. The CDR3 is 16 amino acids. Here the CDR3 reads CATSSPRQGANSPLHF. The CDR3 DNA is TGTGCCACCAGCAGTCCGAGACAGGGGGCGAATTCACCCCTCCACTTT.

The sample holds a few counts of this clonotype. CDR3 sequence: CASNTGTQSTEAFF. CDR3 DNA sequence: TGTGCCAGTAATACAGGGACCCAGAGCACTGAAGCTTTCTTT. The chain recombines TRBV19 with TRBJ1-1; tentative D call: TRBD1 (6 bases). Per the germline V gene, CDR1 is LNHDA and CDR2 is SQIVND (reference sequence). This CDR3 is 14 amino acids long. V dropped 7 bases and J dropped 4 bases, with 16 bases sitting between them. Drawing the rest from reference TRBV19 and TRBJ1-1, the complete variable domain is DGGITQSPKYLFRKEGQNVTLSCEQNLNHDAMYWYRQDPGQGLRLIYYSQIVNDFQKGDIAEGYSVSREKKESFPLTVTSAQKNPTAFYLCASNTGTQSTEAFFGQGTRLTVV.

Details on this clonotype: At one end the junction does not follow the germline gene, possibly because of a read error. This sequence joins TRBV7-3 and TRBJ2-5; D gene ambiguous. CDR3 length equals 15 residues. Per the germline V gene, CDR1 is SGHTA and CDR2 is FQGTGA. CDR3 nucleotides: TGCGCCAGCAGCTTGTTCCCCGGCGGCCACAAGGAGCAGTACTTC. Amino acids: CASSLFPGGHKEQYF.

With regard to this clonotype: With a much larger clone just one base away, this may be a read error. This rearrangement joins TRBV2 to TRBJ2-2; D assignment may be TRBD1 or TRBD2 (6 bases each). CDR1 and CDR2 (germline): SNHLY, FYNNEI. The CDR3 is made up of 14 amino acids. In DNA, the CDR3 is TGTGCCAGCAGGGAGGGGACAAACACCGGGGGGCTGTTTTTT. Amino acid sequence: CASREGTNTGGLFF.

The CDR3 coding sequence is TGCACCATTGGTACAGGGCTACAGCCCCAGCATTTT. Protein: CTIGTGLQPQHF. The V gene is TRBV4-3, the J gene TRBJ1-5; maybe TRBD1 (6 bases). The germline V gene has CDR1 LGHNA and CDR2 YSLEER. CDR3 length: 12 residues.

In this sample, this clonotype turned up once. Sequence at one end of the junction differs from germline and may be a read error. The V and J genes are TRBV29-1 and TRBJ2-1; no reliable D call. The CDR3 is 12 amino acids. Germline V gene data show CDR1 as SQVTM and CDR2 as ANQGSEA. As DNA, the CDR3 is TGCAGCGTGACGGTGGGCCCCAATAAGCAGTTCTTC. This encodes CSVTVGPNKQFF.

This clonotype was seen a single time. Here the CDR3 DNA reads TGTGCCAGCAGTGTACGAGGGGGGGCAAATAATTCACCCCTCCACTTT. This translates into CASSVRGGANNSPLHF. The chain joins TRBV7-3 to TRBJ1-6; maybe TRBD1 (6 bases). CDR1 SGHTA and CDR2 FQGTGA come from the germline V gene. Trimming removed 6 bases from V and 5 bases from J, with 17 bases in between. The CDR3 has 16 amino acids.